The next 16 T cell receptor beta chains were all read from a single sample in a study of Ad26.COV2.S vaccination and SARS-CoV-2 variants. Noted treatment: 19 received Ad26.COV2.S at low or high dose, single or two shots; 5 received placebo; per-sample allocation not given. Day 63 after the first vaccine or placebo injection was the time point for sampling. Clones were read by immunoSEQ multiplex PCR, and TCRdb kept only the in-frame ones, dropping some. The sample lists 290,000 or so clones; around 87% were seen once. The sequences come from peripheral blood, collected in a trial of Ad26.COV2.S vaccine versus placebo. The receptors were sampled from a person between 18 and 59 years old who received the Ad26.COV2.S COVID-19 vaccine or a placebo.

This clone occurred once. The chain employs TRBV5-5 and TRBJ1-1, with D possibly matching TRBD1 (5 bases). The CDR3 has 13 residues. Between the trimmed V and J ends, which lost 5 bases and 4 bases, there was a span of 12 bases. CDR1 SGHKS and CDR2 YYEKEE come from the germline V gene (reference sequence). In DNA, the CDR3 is TGTGCCAGCAGTGTGGGTAGGGGCACTGAAGCTTTCTTT. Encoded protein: CASSVGRGTEAFF.

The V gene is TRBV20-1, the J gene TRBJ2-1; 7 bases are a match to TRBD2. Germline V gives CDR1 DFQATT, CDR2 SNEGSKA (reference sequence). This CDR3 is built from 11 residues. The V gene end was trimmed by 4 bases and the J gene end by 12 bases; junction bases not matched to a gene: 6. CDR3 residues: CSAKGAGRQFF. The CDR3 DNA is TGCAGTGCTAAGGGAGCGGGACGGCAGTTCTTC.

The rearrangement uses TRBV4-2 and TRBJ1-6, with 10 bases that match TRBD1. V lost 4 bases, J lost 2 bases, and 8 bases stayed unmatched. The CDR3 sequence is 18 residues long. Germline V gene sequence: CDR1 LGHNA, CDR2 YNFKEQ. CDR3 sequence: CASSPGTGEAPYNSPLHF. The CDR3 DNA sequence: TGTGCCAGCAGCCCGGGGACAGGGGAGGCCCCCTATAATTCACCCCTCCACTTT.

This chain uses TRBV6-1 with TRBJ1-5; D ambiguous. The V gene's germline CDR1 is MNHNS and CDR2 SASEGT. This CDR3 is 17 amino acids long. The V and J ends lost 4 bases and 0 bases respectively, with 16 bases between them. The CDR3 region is CASSGASGVYSNQPQHF. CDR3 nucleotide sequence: TGTGCCAGCAGTGGAGCATCCGGCGTCTATAGCAATCAGCCCCAGCATTTT.

CDR3 amino acids: CASSYSALAQQETQYF. As DNA, the CDR3 is TGTGCCAGCAGTTACTCGGCACTAGCGCAACAAGAGACCCAGTACTTC. The rearrangement uses TRBV6-5 and TRBJ2-5; 7 positions match TRBD2. This CDR3 has 16 residues. CDR1 and CDR2 from the germline V gene are MNHEY and SVGAGI. V gave up 0 bases and J gave up 2 bases; unmatched junction bases: 6.

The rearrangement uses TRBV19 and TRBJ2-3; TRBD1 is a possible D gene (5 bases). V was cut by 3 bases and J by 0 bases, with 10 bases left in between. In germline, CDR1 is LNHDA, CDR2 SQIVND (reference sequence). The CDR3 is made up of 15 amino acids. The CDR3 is CASSILGASTDTQYF. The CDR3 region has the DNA TGTGCCAGTAGTATTCTTGGGGCAAGCACAGATACGCAGTATTTT.

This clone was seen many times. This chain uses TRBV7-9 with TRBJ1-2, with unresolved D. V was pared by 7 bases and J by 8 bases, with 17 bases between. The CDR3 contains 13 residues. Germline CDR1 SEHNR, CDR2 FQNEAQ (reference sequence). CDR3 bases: TGTGCCAGCACCTTGCGGGCAGCGAGGGGCTACACCTTC. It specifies CASTLRAARGYTF. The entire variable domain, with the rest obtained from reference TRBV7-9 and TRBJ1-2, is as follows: DTGVSQNPRHKITKRGQNVTFRCDPISEHNRLYWYRQTLGQGPEFLTYFQNEAQLEKSRLLSDRFSAERPKGSFSTLEIQRTEQGDSAMYLCASTLRAARGYTFGSGTRLTVV.

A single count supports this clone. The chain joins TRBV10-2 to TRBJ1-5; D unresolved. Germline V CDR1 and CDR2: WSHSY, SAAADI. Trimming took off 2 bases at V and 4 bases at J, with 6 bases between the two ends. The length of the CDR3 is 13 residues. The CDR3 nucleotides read TGCGCCAGCAGTGAGACTAGGAATCAGCCCCAGCATTTT. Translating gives CASSETRNQPQHF.

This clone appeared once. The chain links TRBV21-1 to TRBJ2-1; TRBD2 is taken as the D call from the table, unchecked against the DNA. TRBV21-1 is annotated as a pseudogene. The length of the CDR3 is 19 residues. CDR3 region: CASITKEEASGRSYNEQFF. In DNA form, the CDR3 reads TGTGCCAGCATCACAAAGGAGGAGGCTAGCGGGAGATCCTACAATGAGCAGTTCTTC.

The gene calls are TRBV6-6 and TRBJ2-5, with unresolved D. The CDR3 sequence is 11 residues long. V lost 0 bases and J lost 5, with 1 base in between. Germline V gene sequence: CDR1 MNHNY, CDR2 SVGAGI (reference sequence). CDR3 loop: CASSYSETQYF. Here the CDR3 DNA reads TGTGCCAGCAGTTACTCGGAGACCCAGTACTTC.

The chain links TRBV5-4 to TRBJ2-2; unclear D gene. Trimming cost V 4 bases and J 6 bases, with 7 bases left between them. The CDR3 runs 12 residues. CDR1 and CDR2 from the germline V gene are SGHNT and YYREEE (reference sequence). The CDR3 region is CASSQQSGELFF. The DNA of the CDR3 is TGTGCCAGCAGCCAGCAGTCCGGGGAGCTGTTTTTT.

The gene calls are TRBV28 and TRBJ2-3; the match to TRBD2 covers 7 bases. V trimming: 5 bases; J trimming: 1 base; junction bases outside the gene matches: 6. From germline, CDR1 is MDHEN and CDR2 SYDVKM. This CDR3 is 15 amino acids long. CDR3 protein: CASSTMSGGTDTQYF. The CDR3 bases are TGTGCCAGCAGTACTATGAGCGGGGGCACAGATACGCAGTATTTT.

CDR3 DNA sequence: TGTGCCAGCAGTCCTTCTCCAGGGGCGATGGCTGAAGCTTTCTTT. It specifies CASSPSPGAMAEAFF. The chain is built from TRBV6-5 and TRBJ1-1, with a weak D call TRBD1 (6 bases). This CDR3 has 15 residues. V shed 5 bases and J shed 6 bases, with 19 bases lying between them. Looked up from germline, CDR1 is MNHEY and CDR2 is SVGAGI.

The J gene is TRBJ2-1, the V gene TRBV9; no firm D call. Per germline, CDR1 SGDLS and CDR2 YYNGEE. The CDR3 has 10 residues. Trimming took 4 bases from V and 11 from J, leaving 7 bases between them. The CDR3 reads CASSPRKQFF. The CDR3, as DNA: TGTGCCAGCAGCCCACGTAAGCAGTTCTTC.

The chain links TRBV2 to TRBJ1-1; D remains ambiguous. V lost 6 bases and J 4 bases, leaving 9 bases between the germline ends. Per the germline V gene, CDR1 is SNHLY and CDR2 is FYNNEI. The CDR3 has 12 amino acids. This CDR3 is CASRLGGTEAFF. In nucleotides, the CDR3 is TGTGCCAGCAGACTGGGTGGCACTGAAGCTTTCTTT.

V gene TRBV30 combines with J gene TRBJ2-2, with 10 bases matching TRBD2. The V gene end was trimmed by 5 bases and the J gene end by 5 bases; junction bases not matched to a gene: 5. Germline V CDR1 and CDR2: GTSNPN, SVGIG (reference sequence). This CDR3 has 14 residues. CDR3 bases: TGTGCCTGGGGACCGGGACTAGCGACCGGGGAGCTGTTTTTT. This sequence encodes CAWGPGLATGELFF. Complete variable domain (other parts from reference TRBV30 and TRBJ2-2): SQTIHQWPATLVQPVGSPLSLECTVEGTSNPNLYWYRQAAGRGLQLLFYSVGIGQISSEVPQNLSASRPQDRQFILSSKKLLLSDSGFYLCAWGPGLATGELFFGEGSRLTVL.